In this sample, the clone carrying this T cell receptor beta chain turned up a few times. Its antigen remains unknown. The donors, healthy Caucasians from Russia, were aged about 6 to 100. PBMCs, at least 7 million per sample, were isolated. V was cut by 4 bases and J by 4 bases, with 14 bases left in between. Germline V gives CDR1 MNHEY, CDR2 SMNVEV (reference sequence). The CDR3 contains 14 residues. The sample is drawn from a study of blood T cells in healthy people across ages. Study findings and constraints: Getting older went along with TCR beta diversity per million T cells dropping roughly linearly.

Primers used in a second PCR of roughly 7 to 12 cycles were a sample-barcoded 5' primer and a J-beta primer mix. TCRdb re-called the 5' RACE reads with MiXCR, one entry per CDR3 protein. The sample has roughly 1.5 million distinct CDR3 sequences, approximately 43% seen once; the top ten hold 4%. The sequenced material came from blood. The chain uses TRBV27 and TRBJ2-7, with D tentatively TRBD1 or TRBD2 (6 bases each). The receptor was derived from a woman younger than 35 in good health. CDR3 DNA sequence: TGTGCCAGCAGTTGGGGGGTCGGACAGTACGAGCAGTACTTC. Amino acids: CASSWGVGQYEQYF.